This TCR beta chain was recovered during a study of blood T cell repertoires in COVID-19 (dated by TCRdb to about 2020). In terms of the full investigation: The collaborator samples originated in the United States, Italy and Spain and spanned the acute and convalescent phases of COVID-19. The prospective study material was composed of cDNA or gDNA derived from T cells, B-cell-depleted T cells, or PBMCs. The repertoires were released in a freely available public database intended as a resource for research on the immune response to SARS-CoV-2. Sample metadata almost always included a de-identified subject ID, COVID-19 status, age in years and sex. HLA class I and class II types, where available, came from metadata supplied by the sample provider rather than from assay-based typing. Subjects who had been exposed to COVID-19, were actively infected with it, or had recovered from it provided the deeply sampled blood TCRbeta repertoires that made up the dataset. Samples were obtained from the ongoing ImmuneRACE study (first 160 participants) and from some 1,200 subjects provided by 6 global collaborators. What the authors observed across the whole study: The quantity of clinical and demographic metadata differed by source and by participant and was supplied without curation.

Whole blood was collected in K2EDTA tubes by collaborating institutions according to the institutions' own protocols. For TCRbeta analysis, collaborators shipped samples as frozen whole blood, isolated PBMCs, or DNA extracted from either of those sample types. The CDR3, cysteine through phenylalanine, is 12 amino acids long. The CDR3 DNA has 36 bases and is translated from base 1. CDR1 and CDR2, per the germline V gene, are SQVTM and ANQGSEA. Germline trimming amounts to 7 bases on V and 3 bases on J, with 5 as the count of junction bases outside the gene matches. With respect to this clone: Its antigen is still unknown. Base qualities are not provided; no much larger clone lies one nucleotide away.

The immunoSEQ Assay, a bias-controlled multiplex PCR, was used to amplify TCRbeta CDR3 regions from genomic DNA. In the original analysis: The number of nucleated cells in each sample was estimated by amplification of reference gene primers within the assay. Sequence reads were collapsed and filtered to measure the absolute abundance of every unique TCRbeta CDR3 rearrangement. Productive Simpson clonality was computed per sample as the square root of Simpson's diversity index over productive rearrangements. Not all clones reach the TCRdb copy of this immuneACCESS table, which keeps in-frame sequences only. Checked studies attribute under half of the gap to unresolved V genes and leave the rest unexplained. From that table come the V and J calls and clone size; the DNA was used to work out D and trimming. For this sample the table gives about 59,000 clones, of which around 80% were detected only once. The ten largest clones represent roughly 3% of the sample.

This chain joins TRBV29-1 to TRBJ1-2, and TRBD1 matches 7 of the central bases. Source material: peripheral blood. The origin of this receptor is a man aged 55 to 70 with acute or convalescent COVID-19. DNA sequence: TGCAGCGCAACAGGGGCGGACTATGGCTACACCTTC. Translated, this is CSATGADYGYTF.